These T cell receptor beta chains were read from a single sample in a study of radiation and T cells in renal cell carcinoma. Sequencing used immunoSEQ multiplex PCR; TCRdb keeps in-frame clones, though not all of them. The sample lists approximately 120,000 clones, roughly 85% occurring once. The material was blood, obtained from a patient whose treatment included radiotherapy and nephrectomy. The receptors were gathered from a woman aged 60 to 75 with renal cell carcinoma. CDR3s leave out the opening cysteine and the closing phenylalanine or tryptophan. The order of the fields is V gene, CDR3 protein.

v_gene: TRBV4-1
CDR3aa: ASSQGTSGGVQDTQY

v_gene: TRBV2
CDR3aa: ASYGGGYT

v_gene: TRBV10-3
CDR3aa: AITGTGRTDTQY

v_gene: TRBV11-2
CDR3aa: ASSLGHITTDTQY

v_gene: TRBV5-1
CDR3aa: ASSLWREGDGDTQY

v_gene: TRBV28
CDR3aa: ASSMPPVYEAF

v_gene: TRBV28
CDR3aa: ASSAYNEQF

v_gene: TRBV5-4
CDR3aa: ASSALPPDTQY

v_gene: TRBV18
CDR3aa: ASSPNRDAGDGYT

v_gene: TRBV9
CDR3aa: ASSPRVAGATDTQY

v_gene: TRBV6-1
CDR3aa: ASSDWGGASYEQY

v_gene: TRBV7-2
CDR3aa: ASSILGPGNYGYT

v_gene: TRBV7-2
CDR3aa: ASSLGASESYNEQF

v_gene: TRBV5-5
CDR3aa: ASSPGQGSFQPQH

v_gene: TRBV9
CDR3aa: ASSGTSGRGSYNEQF

v_gene: TRBV6-6
CDR3aa: ASKVYGNTEAF

v_gene: TRBV9
CDR3aa: ASSKKDRWGTEAF

v_gene: TRBV5-1
CDR3aa: ASSLEGRGGLHTDTQY

v_gene: TRBV7-9
CDR3aa: ASSLAVRGGTEAF

v_gene: TRBV11-2
CDR3aa: ASSPGGDSRAVNYGYT

v_gene: TRBV5-6
CDR3aa: ASSLNPQNEKLF

v_gene: TRBV25-1
CDR3aa: ASSESGAGYYEQY

v_gene: TRBV15
CDR3aa: ATSTGTSASRAQY

v_gene: TRBV11-2
CDR3aa: ASSLDGGAAETQY

v_gene: TRBV7-2
CDR3aa: ASSPINTGATNEKLF

v_gene: TRBV7-6
CDR3aa: ASSPRTRNTEAF

v_gene: TRBV4-1
CDR3aa: ASSRSPIGTATWQELF

v_gene: TRBV11-2
CDR3aa: ASSLYGELF